Listed below are T cell receptor beta chains from one sample, sequenced in a study of vaccination and CD4 T cells after COVID-19. TCRdb re-derived calls from the PCR reads in MiXCR, one entry per CDR3 protein. The sample consists of about 15,000 distinct CDR3 sequences, around 48% of them appearing once. These receptors have no identified antigens. Sequencing was performed on CD4+ T cells from blood, cultured in vitro. Receptors originate from a human donor who had recovered from COVID-19. CDR3s include the opening cysteine and the closing phenylalanine or tryptophan.

v_call	cdr3_length	cdr3_aa
TRBV19	14	CASSMVGGGSPLHF
TRBV5-1	14	CASSFSGPRPEQFF
TRBV11-3	15	CASSLSSGRPDTQYF
TRBV15	13	CATSREGYYGYTF
TRBV24-1	12	CATGAAGETQYF
TRBV5-4	14	CASSLGLSFDTQYF
TRBV2	13	CASSRRWNTEAFF
TRBV19	13	CASSKSEYNEQFF
TRBV7-9	12	CASSLEGDGYTF
TRBV27	19	CASKSTYRGGFRVRSPLHF
TRBV12-3/TRBV12-4	12	CASSPAGTTIYF
TRBV7-8	15	CASSLDRGLGTEAFF
TRBV5-4	12	CASSFGQYEQYF
TRBV7-9	15	CASSLRGRMNTEAFF
TRBV7-2	15	CASQAGGAYQETQYF
TRBV20-1	15	CSASASGRAGDEQYF
TRBV7-2	14	CASSFRGLNTEAFF
TRBV7-9	12	CASSARLDTQYF
TRBV20-1	14	CSAPTSGRPETQYF
TRBV20-1	15	CSARATGRRVQPQHF
TRBV5-1	14	CASSGTGGTGELFF
TRBV6-1	14	CASSEVGLNTEAFF
TRBV7-2	16	CASSSSLGASGNTIYF
TRBV19	15	CASSIVPGPSHEQYF
TRBV20-1	12	CSGRTSEQVQFF
TRBV7-3	13	CASSRGQRDGYTF
TRBV18	13	CASSSDREGGYTF
TRBV15	15	CATSRDLQGNYGYTF
TRBV6-1	12	CASGRRGQPQHF
TRBV11-2	12	CASSPYQETQYF
TRBV2	14	CASAPRSGSGGYTF
TRBV11-2	14	CASSSGGGNTEAFF
TRBV11-3	15	CASSPGTGPDGEQYF
TRBV2	14	CASSEALSNQPQHF
TRBV28	14	CASSTGRAADIQYF